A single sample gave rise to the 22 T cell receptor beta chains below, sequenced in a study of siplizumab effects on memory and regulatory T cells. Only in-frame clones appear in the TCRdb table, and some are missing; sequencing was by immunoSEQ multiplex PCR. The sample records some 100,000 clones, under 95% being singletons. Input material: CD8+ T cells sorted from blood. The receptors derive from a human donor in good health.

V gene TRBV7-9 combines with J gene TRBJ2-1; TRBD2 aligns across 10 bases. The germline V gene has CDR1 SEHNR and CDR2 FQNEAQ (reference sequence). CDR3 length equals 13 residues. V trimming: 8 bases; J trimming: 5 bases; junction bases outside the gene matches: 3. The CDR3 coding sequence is TGTGCCAGCGGGACTAGCGCCGACAATGAGCAGTTCTTC. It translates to CASGTSADNEQFF.

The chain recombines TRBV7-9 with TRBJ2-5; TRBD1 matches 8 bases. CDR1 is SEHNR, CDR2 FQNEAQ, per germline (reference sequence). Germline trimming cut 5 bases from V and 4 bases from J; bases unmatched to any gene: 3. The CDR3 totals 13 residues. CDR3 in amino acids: CASSEDRAETQYF. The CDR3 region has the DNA TGTGCCAGCAGCGAGGACAGGGCAGAGACCCAGTACTTC.

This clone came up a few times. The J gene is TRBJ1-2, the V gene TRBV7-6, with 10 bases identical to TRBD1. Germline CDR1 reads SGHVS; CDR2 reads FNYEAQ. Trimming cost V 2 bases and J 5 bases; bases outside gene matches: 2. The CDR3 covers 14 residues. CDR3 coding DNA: TGTGCCAGCAGCTTAACGGGACAGGGGTATGGCTACACCTTC. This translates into CASSLTGQGYGYTF.

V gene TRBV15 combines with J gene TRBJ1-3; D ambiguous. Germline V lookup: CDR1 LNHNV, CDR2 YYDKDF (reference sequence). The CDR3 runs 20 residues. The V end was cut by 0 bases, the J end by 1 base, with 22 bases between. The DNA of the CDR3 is TGTGCCACCAGCAGAGATCGTCTGACGGCTGGTGGTAGGTCTGGAAACACCATATATTTT. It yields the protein CATSRDRLTAGGRSGNTIYF. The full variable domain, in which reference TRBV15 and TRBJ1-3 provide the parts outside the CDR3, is DAMVIQNPRYQVTQFGKPVTLSCSQTLNHNVMYWYQQKSSQAPKLLFHYYDKDFNNEADTPDNFQSRRPNTSFCFLDIRSPGLGDTAMYLCATSRDRLTAGGRSGNTIYFGEGSWLTVV.

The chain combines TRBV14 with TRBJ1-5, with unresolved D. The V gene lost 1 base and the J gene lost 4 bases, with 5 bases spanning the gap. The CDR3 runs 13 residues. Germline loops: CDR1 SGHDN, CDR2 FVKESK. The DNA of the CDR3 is TGTGCCAGCAGCCAAGGGGGAAATCAGCCCCAGCATTTT. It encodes CASSQGGNQPQHF. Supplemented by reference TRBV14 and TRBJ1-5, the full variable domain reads EAGVTQFPSHSVIEKGQTVTLRCDPISGHDNLYWYRRVMGKEIKFLLHFVKESKQDESGMPNNRFLAERTGGTYSTLKVQPAELEDSGVYFCASSQGGNQPQHFGDGTRLSIL.

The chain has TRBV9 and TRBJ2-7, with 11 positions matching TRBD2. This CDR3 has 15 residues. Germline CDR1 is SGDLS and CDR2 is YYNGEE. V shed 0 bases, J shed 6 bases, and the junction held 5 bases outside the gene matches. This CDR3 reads CASSVGLAGGGEQYF. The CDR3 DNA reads TGTGCCAGCAGCGTAGGGCTAGCGGGAGGTGGCGAGCAGTACTTC.

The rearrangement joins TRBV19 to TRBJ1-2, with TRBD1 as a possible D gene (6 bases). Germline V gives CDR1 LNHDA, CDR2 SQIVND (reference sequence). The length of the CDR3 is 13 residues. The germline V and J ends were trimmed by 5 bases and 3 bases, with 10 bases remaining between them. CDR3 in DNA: TGTGCCAGTAGTGCGGACAGTTACTATGGCTACACCTTC. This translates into CASSADSYYGYTF.

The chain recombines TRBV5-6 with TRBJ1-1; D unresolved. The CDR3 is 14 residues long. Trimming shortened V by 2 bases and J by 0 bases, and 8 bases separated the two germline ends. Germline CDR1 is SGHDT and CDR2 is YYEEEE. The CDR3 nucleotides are TGTGCCAGCAGCTTTCCCTCTGTGAACACTGAAGCTTTCTTT. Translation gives CASSFPSVNTEAFF.

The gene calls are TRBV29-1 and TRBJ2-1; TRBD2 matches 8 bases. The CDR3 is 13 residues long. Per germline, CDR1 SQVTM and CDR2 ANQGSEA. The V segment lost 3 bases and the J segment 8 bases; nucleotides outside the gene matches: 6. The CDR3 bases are TGCAGCGTTGATGGTCTAGCGGGCGATGAGCAGTTCTTC. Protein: CSVDGLAGDEQFF.

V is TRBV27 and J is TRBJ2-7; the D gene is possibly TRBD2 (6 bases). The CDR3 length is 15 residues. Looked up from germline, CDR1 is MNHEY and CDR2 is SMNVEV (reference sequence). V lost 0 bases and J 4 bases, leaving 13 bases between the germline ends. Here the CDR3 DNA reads TGTGCCAGCAGTTTATCGATCCGGGAGATGTACGAGCAGTACTTC. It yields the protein CASSLSIREMYEQYF.

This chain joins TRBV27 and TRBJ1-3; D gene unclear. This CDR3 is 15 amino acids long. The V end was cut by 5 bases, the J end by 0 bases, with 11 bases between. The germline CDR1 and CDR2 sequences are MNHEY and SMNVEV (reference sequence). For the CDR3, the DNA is TGTGCCAGCAGTCCCTGGACGGGCTCTGGAAACACCATATATTTT. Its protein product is CASSPWTGSGNTIYF.

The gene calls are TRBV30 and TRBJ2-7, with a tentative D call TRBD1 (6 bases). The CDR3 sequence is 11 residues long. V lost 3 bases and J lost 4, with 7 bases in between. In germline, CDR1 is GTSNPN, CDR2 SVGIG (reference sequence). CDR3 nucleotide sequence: TGTGCCTGGAGGCAGGGGTACGAGCAGTACTTC. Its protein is CAWRQGYEQYF.

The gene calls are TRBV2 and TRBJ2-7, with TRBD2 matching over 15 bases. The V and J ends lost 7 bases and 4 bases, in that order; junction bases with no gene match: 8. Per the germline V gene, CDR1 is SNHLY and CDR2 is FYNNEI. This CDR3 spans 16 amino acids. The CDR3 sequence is CASIPGGTSGGYEQYF. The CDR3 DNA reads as TGTGCCAGCATCCCCGGAGGGACTAGCGGGGGGTACGAGCAGTACTTC.

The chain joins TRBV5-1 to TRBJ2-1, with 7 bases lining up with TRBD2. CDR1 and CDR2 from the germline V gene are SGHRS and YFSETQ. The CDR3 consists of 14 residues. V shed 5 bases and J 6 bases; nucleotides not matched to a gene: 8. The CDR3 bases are TGCGCCAGCAGTTACCGGGACTACTCCAATGAGCAGTTCTTC. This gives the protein CASSYRDYSNEQFF.

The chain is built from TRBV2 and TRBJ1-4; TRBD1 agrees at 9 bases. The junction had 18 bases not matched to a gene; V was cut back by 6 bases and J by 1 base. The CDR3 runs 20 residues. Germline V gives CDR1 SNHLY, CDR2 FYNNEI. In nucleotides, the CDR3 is TGTGCCAGCAGCACATCCACCCAGGGACAGGGAAAGGAAACTAATGAAAAACTGTTTTTT. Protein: CASSTSTQGQGKETNEKLFF.

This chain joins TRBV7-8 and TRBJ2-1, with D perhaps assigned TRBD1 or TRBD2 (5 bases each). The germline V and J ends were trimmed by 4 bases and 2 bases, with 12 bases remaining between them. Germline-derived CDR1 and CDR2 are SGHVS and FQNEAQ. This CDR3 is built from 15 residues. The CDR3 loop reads CASSSPLGAYNEQFF. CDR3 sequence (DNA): TGTGCCAGCAGCTCCCCACTAGGGGCCTACAATGAGCAGTTCTTC.

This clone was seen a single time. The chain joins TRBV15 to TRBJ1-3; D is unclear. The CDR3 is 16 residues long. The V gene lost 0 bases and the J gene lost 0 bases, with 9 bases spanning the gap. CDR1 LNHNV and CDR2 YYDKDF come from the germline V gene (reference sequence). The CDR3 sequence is CATSRDLEYSGNTIYF. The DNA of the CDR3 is TGTGCCACCAGCAGAGATCTGGAGTACTCTGGAAACACCATATATTTT.

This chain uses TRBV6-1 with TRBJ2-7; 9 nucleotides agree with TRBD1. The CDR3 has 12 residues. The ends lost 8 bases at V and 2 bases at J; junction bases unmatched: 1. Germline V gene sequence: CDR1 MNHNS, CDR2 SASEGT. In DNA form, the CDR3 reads TGTGCCAGCGGGGACAGGGCCTACGAGCAGTACTTC. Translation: CASGDRAYEQYF.

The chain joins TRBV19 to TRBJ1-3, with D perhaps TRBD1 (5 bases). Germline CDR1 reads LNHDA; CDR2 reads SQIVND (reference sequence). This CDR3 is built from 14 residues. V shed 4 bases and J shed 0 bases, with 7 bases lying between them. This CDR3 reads CASSTQGSGNTIYF. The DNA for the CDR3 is TGTGCCAGTAGTACCCAGGGCTCTGGAAACACCATATATTTT.

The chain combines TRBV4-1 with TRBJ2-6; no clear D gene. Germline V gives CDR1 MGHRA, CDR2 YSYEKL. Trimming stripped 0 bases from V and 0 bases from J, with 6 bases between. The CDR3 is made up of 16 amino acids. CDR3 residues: CASSQEWGSGANVLTF. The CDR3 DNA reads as TGCGCCAGCAGCCAAGAATGGGGCTCTGGGGCCAACGTCCTGACTTTC.

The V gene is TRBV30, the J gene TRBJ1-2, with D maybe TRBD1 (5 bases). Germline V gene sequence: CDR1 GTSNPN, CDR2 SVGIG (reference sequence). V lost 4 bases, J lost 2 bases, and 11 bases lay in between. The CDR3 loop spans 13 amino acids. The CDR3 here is CAWTPWGNYGYTF. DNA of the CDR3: TGTGCCTGGACTCCTTGGGGGAACTATGGCTACACCTTC.

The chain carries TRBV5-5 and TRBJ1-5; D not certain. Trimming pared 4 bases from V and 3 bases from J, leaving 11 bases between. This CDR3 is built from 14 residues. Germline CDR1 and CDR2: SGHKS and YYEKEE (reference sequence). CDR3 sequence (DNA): TGTGCCAGCAGCCATCGGGGATACAATCAGCCCCAGCATTTT. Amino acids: CASSHRGYNQPQHF.